A selection of T cell receptor beta chains follows, all from one sample in a study of cytomegalovirus exposure and HLA in healthy donors. Sequencing was performed with immunoSEQ multiplex PCR; in TCRdb, only in-frame clones are kept and a portion is missing. This table has about 130,000 clones, approximately 94% appearing once. Sequencing was carried out using PBMCs. The receptors stem from a man in his late teens or twenties in good health and CMV-seronegative. CDR3s include the opening cysteine and the closing phenylalanine or tryptophan. D genes are given only for firm matches. Clone size is stated in some rows and not others, as once, few, many or a class when expanded.

V gene: TRBV6-5
D gene: TRBD1
clone size: NA
J gene: TRBJ2-7
CDR3 protein: CASNGQGGYEQYF
CDR3 DNA: TGTGCCAGCAATGGACAGGGAGGCTACGAGCAGTACTTC

V gene: TRBV6-5
D gene: NA
clone size: NA
J gene: TRBJ1-4
CDR3 protein: CASSYRGGTEKLFF
CDR3 DNA: TGTGCCAGCAGTTACAGGGGGGGAACTGAAAAACTGTTTTTT

V gene: TRBV5-6
D gene: NA
clone size: NA
J gene: TRBJ1-1
CDR3 protein: CASSTPNTEAFF
CDR3 DNA: TGTGCCAGCAGTACACCGAACACTGAAGCTTTCTTT

V gene: TRBV7-9
D gene: NA
clone size: NA
J gene: TRBJ2-7
CDR3 protein: CASSLPSSNEQYF
CDR3 DNA: TGTGCCAGCAGCTTACCTAGTTCCAACGAGCAGTACTTC

V gene: TRBV7-9
D gene: NA
clone size: NA
J gene: TRBJ1-1
CDR3 protein: CASSGGGGTEAFF
CDR3 DNA: TGTGCCAGCAGCGGCGGGGGAGGCACTGAAGCTTTCTTT

V gene: TRBV28
D gene: TRBD1
clone size: NA
J gene: TRBJ2-7
CDR3 protein: CASSLNTLGQVTYEQYF
CDR3 DNA: TGTGCCAGCAGTTTAAATACTTTGGGACAGGTTACCTACGAGCAGTACTTC

V gene: TRBV15
D gene: TRBD2
clone size: NA
J gene: TRBJ2-7
CDR3 protein: CATSRDYPGGSGKLDEQYF
CDR3 DNA: TGTGCCACCAGCAGAGATTACCCCGGGGGGTCAGGGAAGCTTGACGAGCAGTACTTC

V gene: TRBV7-9
D gene: TRBD2
clone size: NA
J gene: TRBJ2-1
CDR3 protein: CASSRPSGRMYNEQFF
CDR3 DNA: TGTGCCAGCAGCCGACCTAGCGGGAGGATGTACAATGAGCAGTTCTTC

V gene: TRBV30
D gene: NA
clone size: once
J gene: TRBJ1-5
CDR3 protein: CAWSVAGGGQPQHF
CDR3 DNA: TGTGCCTGGAGTGTAGCGGGGGGCGGTCAGCCCCAGCATTTT

V gene: TRBV28
D gene: NA
clone size: NA
J gene: TRBJ2-7
CDR3 protein: CASSFLQGSPVEQYF
CDR3 DNA: TGTGCCAGCAGTTTCTTGCAGGGGTCCCCTGTGGAGCAGTACTTC

V gene: TRBV30
D gene: NA
clone size: NA
J gene: TRBJ1-2
CDR3 protein: CAFGGGEAGYTF
CDR3 DNA: TGTGCCTTCGGCGGGGGCGAGGCTGGCTACACCTTC

V gene: TRBV15
D gene: TRBD1
clone size: few
J gene: TRBJ1-4
CDR3 protein: CATSRGGQGEVSGEKLFF
CDR3 DNA: TGTGCCACCAGCAGAGGTGGACAGGGGGAGGTGTCGGGAGAAAAACTGTTTTTT

V gene: TRBV4-3
D gene: NA
clone size: NA
J gene: TRBJ2-7
CDR3 protein: CASSQEVLTRTYEQYF
CDR3 DNA: TGCGCCAGCAGCCAAGAAGTCCTTACGAGAACCTACGAGCAGTACTTC

V gene: TRBV5-4
D gene: NA
clone size: NA
J gene: TRBJ2-6
CDR3 protein: CASSLGPGVSGANVLTF
CDR3 DNA: TGTGCCAGCAGCTTGGGCCCAGGTGTCTCTGGGGCCAACGTCCTGACTTTC

V gene: TRBV29-1
D gene: NA
clone size: NA
J gene: TRBJ1-1
CDR3 protein: CSVIMAGNTEAFF
CDR3 DNA: TGCAGCGTTATCATGGCAGGGAACACTGAAGCTTTCTTT

V gene: TRBV27
D gene: NA
clone size: once
J gene: TRBJ1-1
CDR3 protein: CASSLRVMNTEAFF
CDR3 DNA: TGTGCCAGCAGTTTACGGGTCATGAACACTGAAGCTTTCTTT

V gene: TRBV7-2
D gene: NA
clone size: NA
J gene: TRBJ2-7
CDR3 protein: CASSAGTPYEQYF
CDR3 DNA: TGTGCCAGCAGCGCCGGGACACCGTACGAGCAGTACTTC

V gene: TRBV21-1
D gene: NA
clone size: once
J gene: TRBJ2-1
CDR3 protein: CATDRSSYNEQFF
CDR3 DNA: TGTGCCACTGACAGGAGCTCCTACAATGAGCAGTTCTTC

V gene: TRBV7-8
D gene: NA
clone size: NA
J gene: TRBJ2-2
CDR3 protein: CASSLFGRTVLAGELFF
CDR3 DNA: TGTGCCAGCAGCTTATTCGGGAGGACAGTCCTCGCCGGGGAGCTGTTTTTT

V gene: TRBV30
D gene: NA
clone size: NA
J gene: TRBJ1-2
CDR3 protein: CAWSVRSGAHGYTF
CDR3 DNA: TGTGCCTGGAGTGTACGGTCAGGGGCGCATGGCTACACCTTC

V gene: TRBV19
D gene: NA
clone size: NA
J gene: TRBJ1-2
CDR3 protein: CASSIPGQGQGGYTF
CDR3 DNA: TGTGCCAGTAGTATACCCGGCCAGGGGCAGGGTGGCTACACCTTC

V gene: TRBV5-5
D gene: NA
clone size: NA
J gene: TRBJ2-1
CDR3 protein: CASSDSGSETYNEQFF
CDR3 DNA: TGTGCCAGCAGCGACAGCGGGTCTGAAACCTACAATGAGCAGTTCTTC

V gene: TRBV5-6
D gene: NA
clone size: NA
J gene: TRBJ2-5
CDR3 protein: CASSLTVGQETQYF
CDR3 DNA: TGTGCCAGCAGTTTGACAGTCGGACAAGAGACCCAGTACTTC

V gene: TRBV30
D gene: NA
clone size: NA
J gene: TRBJ1-4
CDR3 protein: CAWRSRETNEKLFF
CDR3 DNA: TGTGCCTGGAGATCTCGGGAAACTAATGAAAAACTGTTTTTT

V gene: TRBV9
D gene: TRBD2
clone size: NA
J gene: TRBJ2-5
CDR3 protein: CASSALTSGQETQYF
CDR3 DNA: TGTGCCAGCAGCGCCTTAACTAGCGGCCAAGAGACCCAGTACTTC

V gene: TRBV11-3
D gene: TRBD2
clone size: few
J gene: TRBJ2-5
CDR3 protein: CASSFPPSLAGGPWQETQYF
CDR3 DNA: TGTGCCAGCAGCTTCCCCCCTTCTCTAGCGGGAGGGCCGTGGCAAGAGACCCAGTACTTC

V gene: TRBV21-1
D gene: NA
clone size: NA
J gene: TRBJ2-6
CDR3 protein: CASSLPLAPRSTSGANVLTF
CDR3 DNA: TGTGCCAGCAGCCTTCCCCTCGCCCCCCGGTCAACCTCTGGGGCCAACGTCCTGACTTTC

V gene: TRBV2
D gene: NA
clone size: NA
J gene: TRBJ1-1
CDR3 protein: CASSVSGRNTEAFF
CDR3 DNA: TGTGCCAGCAGTGTTTCGGGGAGGAACACTGAAGCTTTCTTT

V gene: TRBV10-1
D gene: TRBD2
clone size: NA
J gene: TRBJ2-6
CDR3 protein: CASSLADDSGANVLTF
CDR3 DNA: TGCGCCAGCAGCCTAGCGGACGACTCTGGGGCCAACGTCCTGACTTTC

V gene: TRBV7-3
D gene: TRBD2
clone size: NA
J gene: TRBJ2-7
CDR3 protein: CASSPSPGLAGGRNEQYF
CDR3 DNA: TGTGCCAGCAGCCCTAGCCCGGGGCTAGCGGGAGGGAGGAACGAGCAGTACTTC

V gene: TRBV6-1
D gene: NA
clone size: NA
J gene: TRBJ2-5
CDR3 protein: CASSGLVIGETQYF
CDR3 DNA: TGTGCCAGCAGTGGACTAGTTATCGGGGAGACCCAGTACTTC

V gene: TRBV11-3
D gene: TRBD1
clone size: NA
J gene: TRBJ1-1
CDR3 protein: CASSEEQGAEAFF
CDR3 DNA: TGTGCCAGCAGCGAAGAACAGGGGGCGGAAGCTTTCTTT

V gene: TRBV14
D gene: TRBD2
clone size: NA
J gene: TRBJ2-7
CDR3 protein: CASSQLRLADSSYEQYF
CDR3 DNA: TGTGCCAGCAGCCAACTTAGACTAGCGGATAGCTCCTACGAGCAGTACTTC

V gene: TRBV6-5
D gene: NA
clone size: NA
J gene: TRBJ2-1
CDR3 protein: CASSSTTRLNEQFF
CDR3 DNA: TGTGCCAGCAGTTCGACAACTCGCCTTAATGAGCAGTTCTTC

V gene: TRBV30
D gene: NA
clone size: NA
J gene: TRBJ1-1
CDR3 protein: CAWVRDITEAFF
CDR3 DNA: TGTGCCTGGGTAAGGGACATCACTGAAGCTTTCTTT

V gene: TRBV19
D gene: NA
clone size: NA
J gene: TRBJ2-7
CDR3 protein: CASSFGTGRSYEQYF
CDR3 DNA: TGTGCCAGTAGTTTCGGTACAGGACGGTCCTACGAGCAGTACTTC

V gene: TRBV7-2
D gene: NA
clone size: NA
J gene: TRBJ1-3
CDR3 protein: CASSLGSQQGTIYF
CDR3 DNA: TGTGCCAGCAGCTTAGGGAGCCAGCAGGGCACCATATATTTT

V gene: TRBV28
D gene: NA
clone size: once
J gene: TRBJ1-5
CDR3 protein: CAACLASNQPQHF
CDR3 DNA: TGTGCCGCCTGCCTAGCGAGCAATCAGCCCCAGCATTTT

V gene: TRBV7-9
D gene: NA
clone size: NA
J gene: TRBJ2-6
CDR3 protein: CASSFYPQVSGANVLTF
CDR3 DNA: TGTGCCAGCAGCTTTTACCCACAGGTCTCTGGGGCCAACGTCCTGACTTTC

V gene: TRBV19
D gene: TRBD2
clone size: NA
J gene: TRBJ2-2
CDR3 protein: CASTLGLAGGHGELFF
CDR3 DNA: TGTGCCAGTACCCTAGGACTAGCGGGAGGGCACGGGGAGCTGTTTTTT